This T cell receptor (beta chain) came from a study of shared clonotypes between healthy human individuals. General study points: Shared clonotypes across all four donors exceeded non-shared ones in generation probability.

This CDR3 contains 14 residues. Germline CDR1 and CDR2: PRHDT and FYEKMQ (reference sequence). Trimming cost V 7 bases and J 7 bases, with 19 bases left between them. CD8 cells classed as naive were CD45RO-negative and positively selected for CCR7, excluding terminally differentiated effector memory CD45RA+ cells. Data came from immunoSEQ multiplex PCR; TCRdb stores just in-frame clones and leaves some out. The sample records fewer than 850,000 clones, approximately 97% being singletons. About this clone itself: Its matching antigen is unknown.

The receptor comes from a man aged 30-40 years in good health. V gene TRBV13 combines with J gene TRBJ1-2, with D possibly being TRBD1 (6 bases). Sequencing was performed on naive CD8+ T cells sorted from blood. This CDR3 is CASTEGGSGFGYTF. In DNA, the CDR3 is TGTGCCAGCACCGAAGGGGGGTCAGGTTTTGGCTACACCTTC.